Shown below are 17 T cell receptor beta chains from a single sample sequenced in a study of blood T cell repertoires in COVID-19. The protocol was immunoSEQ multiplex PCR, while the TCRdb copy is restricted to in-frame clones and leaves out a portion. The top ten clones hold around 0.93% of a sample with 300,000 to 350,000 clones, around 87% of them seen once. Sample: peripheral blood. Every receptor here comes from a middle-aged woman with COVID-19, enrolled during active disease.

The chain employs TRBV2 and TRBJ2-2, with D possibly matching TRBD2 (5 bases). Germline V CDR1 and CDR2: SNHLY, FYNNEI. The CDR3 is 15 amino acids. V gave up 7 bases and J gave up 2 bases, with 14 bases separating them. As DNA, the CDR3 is TGTGCCAGCACCGAACAGACTATAAACACCGGGGAGCTGTTTTTT. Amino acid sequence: CASTEQTINTGELFF.

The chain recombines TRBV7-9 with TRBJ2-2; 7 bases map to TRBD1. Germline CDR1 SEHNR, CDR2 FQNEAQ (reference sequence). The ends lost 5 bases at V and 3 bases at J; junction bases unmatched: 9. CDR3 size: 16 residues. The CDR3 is CASSTAGTAYTGELFF. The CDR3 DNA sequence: TGTGCCAGCAGCACAGCCGGGACAGCATACACCGGGGAGCTGTTTTTT.

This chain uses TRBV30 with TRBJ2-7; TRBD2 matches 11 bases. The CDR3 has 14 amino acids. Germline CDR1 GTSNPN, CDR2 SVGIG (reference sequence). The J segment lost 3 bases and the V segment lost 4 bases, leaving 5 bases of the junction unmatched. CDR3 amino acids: CAWNLGTSGYEQYF. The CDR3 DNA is TGTGCCTGGAACCTTGGGACTAGCGGCTACGAGCAGTACTTC.

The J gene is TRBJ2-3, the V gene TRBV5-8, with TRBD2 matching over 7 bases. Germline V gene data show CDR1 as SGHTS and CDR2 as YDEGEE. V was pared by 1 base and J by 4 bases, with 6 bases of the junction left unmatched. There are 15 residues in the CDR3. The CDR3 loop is CASSLLAGVADTQYF. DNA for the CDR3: TGTGCCAGCAGCTTGCTGGCGGGAGTGGCAGATACGCAGTATTTT.

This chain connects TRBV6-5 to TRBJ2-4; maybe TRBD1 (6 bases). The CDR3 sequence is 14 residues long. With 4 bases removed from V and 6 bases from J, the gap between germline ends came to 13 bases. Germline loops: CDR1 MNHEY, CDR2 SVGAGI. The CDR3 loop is CASSSRPQGNIQYF. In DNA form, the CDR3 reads TGTGCCAGCAGTTCCAGACCACAGGGAAACATTCAGTACTTC.

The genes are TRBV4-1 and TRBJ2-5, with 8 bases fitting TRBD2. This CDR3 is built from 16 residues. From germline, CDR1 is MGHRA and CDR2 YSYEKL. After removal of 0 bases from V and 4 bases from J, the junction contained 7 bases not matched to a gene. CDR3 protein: CASSQESRLAGETQYF. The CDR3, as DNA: TGCGCCAGCAGCCAAGAGAGTAGGCTAGCGGGAGAGACCCAGTACTTC.

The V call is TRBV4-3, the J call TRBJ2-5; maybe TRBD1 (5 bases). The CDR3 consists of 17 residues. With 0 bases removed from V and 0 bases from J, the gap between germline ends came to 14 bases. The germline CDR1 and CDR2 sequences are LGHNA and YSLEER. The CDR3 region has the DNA TGCGCCAGCAGCCAAGAGGGCAACAGGACGTACCAAGAGACCCAGTACTTC. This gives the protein CASSQEGNRTYQETQYF.

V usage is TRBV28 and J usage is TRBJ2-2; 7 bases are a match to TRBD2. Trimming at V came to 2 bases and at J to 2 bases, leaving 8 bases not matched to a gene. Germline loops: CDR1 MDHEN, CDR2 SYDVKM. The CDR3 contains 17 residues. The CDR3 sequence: CASSLTNGRYNTGELFF. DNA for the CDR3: TGTGCCAGCAGTTTAACTAACGGGAGGTATAACACCGGGGAGCTGTTTTTT. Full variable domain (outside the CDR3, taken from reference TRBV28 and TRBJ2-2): DVKVTQSSRYLVKRTGEKVFLECVQDMDHENMFWYRQDPGLGLRLIYFSYDVKMKEKGDIPEGYSVSREKKERFSLILESASTNQTSMYLCASSLTNGRYNTGELFFGEGSRLTVL.

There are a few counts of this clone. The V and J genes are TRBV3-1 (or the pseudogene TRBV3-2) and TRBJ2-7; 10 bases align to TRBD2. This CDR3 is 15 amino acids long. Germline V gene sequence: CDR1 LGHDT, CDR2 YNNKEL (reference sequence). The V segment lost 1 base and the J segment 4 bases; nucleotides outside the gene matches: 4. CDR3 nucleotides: TGTGCCAGCAGCCAAGCCCAAGCGGGAGGGTACGAGCAGTACTTC. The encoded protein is CASSQAQAGGYEQYF.

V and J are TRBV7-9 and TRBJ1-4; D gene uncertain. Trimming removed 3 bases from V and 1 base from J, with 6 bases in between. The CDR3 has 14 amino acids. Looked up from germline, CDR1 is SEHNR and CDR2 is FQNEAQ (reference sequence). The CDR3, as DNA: TGTGCCAGCAGCTTGAGGGAAACTAATGAAAAACTGTTTTTT. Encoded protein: CASSLRETNEKLFF.

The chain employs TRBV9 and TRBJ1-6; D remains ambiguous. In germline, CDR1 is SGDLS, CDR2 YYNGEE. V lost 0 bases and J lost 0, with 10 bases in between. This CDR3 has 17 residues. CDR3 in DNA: TGTGCCAGCAGCGTAGACCGGGGAAGCTCCTATAATTCACCCCTCCACTTT. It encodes CASSVDRGSSYNSPLHF.

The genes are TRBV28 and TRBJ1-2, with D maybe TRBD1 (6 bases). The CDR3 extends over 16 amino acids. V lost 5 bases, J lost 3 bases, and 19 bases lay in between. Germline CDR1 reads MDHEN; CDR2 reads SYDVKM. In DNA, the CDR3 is TGTGCCAGCAGTACCGCCTCCCGGCCAGGGGACTATGGCTACACCTTC. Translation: CASSTASRPGDYGYTF.

Written as DNA, the CDR3 is TGCAGCGTTGATTCGGGGACAGATACGCAGTATTTT. As protein: CSVDSGTDTQYF. The chain is built from TRBV29-1 and TRBJ2-3; tentative D call: TRBD2 (5 bases). V lost 3 bases to trimming and J lost 3 bases, with 7 bases between them. CDR3 size: 12 residues. Germline values: CDR1 SQVTM, CDR2 ANQGSEA.

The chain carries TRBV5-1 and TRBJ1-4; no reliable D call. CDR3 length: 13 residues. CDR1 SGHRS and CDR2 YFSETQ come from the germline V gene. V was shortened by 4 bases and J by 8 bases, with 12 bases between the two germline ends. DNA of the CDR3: TGCGCCAGCAGCCCAGGCGTAGACGAAAAACTGTTTTTT. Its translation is CASSPGVDEKLFF.

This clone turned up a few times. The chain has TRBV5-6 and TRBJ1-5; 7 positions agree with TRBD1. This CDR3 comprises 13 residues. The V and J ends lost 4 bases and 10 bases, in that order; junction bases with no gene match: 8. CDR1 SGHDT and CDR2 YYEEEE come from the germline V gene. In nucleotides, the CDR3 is TGTGCCAGCAGCCGGGACAGAAACGGTCCCCAGCATTTT. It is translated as CASSRDRNGPQHF. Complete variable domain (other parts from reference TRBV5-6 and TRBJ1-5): DAGVTQSPTHLIKTRGQQVTLRCSPKSGHDTVSWYQQALGQGPQFIFQYYEEEERQRGNFPDRFSGHQFPNYSSELNVNALLLGDSALYLCASSRDRNGPQHFGDGTRLSIL.

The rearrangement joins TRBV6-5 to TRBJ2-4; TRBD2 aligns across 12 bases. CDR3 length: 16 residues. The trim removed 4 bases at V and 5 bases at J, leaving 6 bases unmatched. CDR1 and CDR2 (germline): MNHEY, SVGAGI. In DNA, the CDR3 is TGTGCCAGCAGTTCTAGCGGGGGGGCCTCCCAAAACATTCAGTACTTC. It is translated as CASSSSGGASQNIQYF.

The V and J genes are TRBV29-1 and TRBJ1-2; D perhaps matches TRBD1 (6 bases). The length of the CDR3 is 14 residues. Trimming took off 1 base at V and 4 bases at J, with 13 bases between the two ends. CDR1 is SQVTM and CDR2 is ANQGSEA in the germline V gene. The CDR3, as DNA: TGCAGCGTTGAAGTAAGTCAGGGGAGCTATGGCTACACCTTC. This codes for CSVEVSQGSYGYTF. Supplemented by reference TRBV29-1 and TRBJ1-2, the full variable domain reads SAVISQKPSRDICQRGTSLTIQCQVDSQVTMMFWYRQQPGQSLTLIATANQGSEATYESGFVIDKFPISRPNLTFSTLTVSNMSPEDSSIYLCSVEVSQGSYGYTFGSGTRLTVV.